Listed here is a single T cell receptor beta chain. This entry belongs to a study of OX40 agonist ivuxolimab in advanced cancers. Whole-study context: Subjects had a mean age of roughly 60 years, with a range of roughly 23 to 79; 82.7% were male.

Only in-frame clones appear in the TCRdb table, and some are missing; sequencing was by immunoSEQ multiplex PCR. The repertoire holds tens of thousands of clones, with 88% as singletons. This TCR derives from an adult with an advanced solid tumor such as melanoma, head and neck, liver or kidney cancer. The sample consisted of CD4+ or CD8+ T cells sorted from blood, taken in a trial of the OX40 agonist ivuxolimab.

CDR3 protein: CASSFRPDPDYGYTF. The CDR3 DNA sequence: TGCGCCAGCAGCTTCCGGCCAGACCCTGACTATGGCTACACCTTC. The V gene is TRBV5-1, the J gene TRBJ1-2; unclear D gene. V was trimmed by 2 bases and J by 3 bases, leaving 14 bases between them. This CDR3 has 15 amino acids. Germline loops: CDR1 SGHRS, CDR2 YFSETQ.